The rows below give T cell receptor beta chains drawn from one sample of a study of neurological immune-mediated disorders. TCRdb re-derived calls from the 5' RACE reads in MiXCR, one entry per CDR3 protein. The sample contains some 87,000 distinct CDR3 sequences, about 12% of which appear only once. The sequencing input was PBMCs. These receptors originate from a female donor with HTLV-1-associated myelopathy (HAM/TSP). The CDR3 runs from the conserved cysteine through the conserved F or W. The D gene is left open where the match is weak. Only some rows state a clone size, as once, few, many or a class for expanded clones.

TRBV6-2/TRBV6-3	TRBJ2-7	once	-	13	CASSPVGAEEQYF	TGTGCCAGCAGTCCAGTTGGGGCGGAGGAGCAGTACTTC
TRBV12-3/TRBV12-4	TRBJ2-4	few	-	17	CASSWTGRILAKNIQYF	TGTGCCAGCAGCTGGACGGGACGGATACTAGCCAAAAACATTCAGTACTTC
TRBV20-1	TRBJ2-7	-	TRBD1	15	CSASRDRVRAYEQYF	TGCAGTGCTTCTCGAGACAGGGTTCGCGCCTACGAGCAGTACTTC
TRBV29-1	TRBJ2-3	many	-	13	CSVVGASTDTQYF	TGCAGCGTTGTAGGAGCTAGCACAGATACGCAGTATTTT
TRBV9	TRBJ2-7	many	TRBD1	14	CASSPWTGSHEQYF	TGTGCCAGCAGCCCCTGGACAGGGTCCCACGAGCAGTACTTC
TRBV3-1	TRBJ1-1	-	-	15	CASSQAVQGATEAFF	TGTGCCAGCAGCCAGGCCGTACAGGGAGCCACTGAAGCTTTCTTT
TRBV12-3/TRBV12-4	TRBJ2-7	many	-	15	CASSLNPQSSYEQYF	TGTGCCAGCAGTTTGAATCCACAGAGCTCCTACGAGCAGTACTTC
TRBV5-1	TRBJ1-2	-	-	15	CASSMSGTLFVGYTF	TGCGCCAGCAGCATGTCCGGGACGCTCTTCGTGGGCTACACCTTC
TRBV7-3	TRBJ2-1	many	TRBD2	15	CASSSTSGGVPEQFF	TGTGCCAGCAGCTCCACTAGCGGGGGGGTCCCTGAGCAGTTCTTC
TRBV28	TRBJ2-7	many	-	13	CASSSEGLTEQYF	TGTGCCAGCAGCAGCGAAGGGCTTACCGAGCAGTACTTC
TRBV11-2	TRBJ1-1	-	-	12	CASSPWNTEAFF	TGTGCCAGCAGTCCTTGGAACACTGAAGCTTTCTTT
TRBV4-2	TRBJ1-6	many	TRBD1	16	CASSQVAGGYNSPLHF	TGTGCCAGCAGCCAAGTTGCAGGGGGCTATAATTCACCCCTCCACTTT
TRBV7-9	TRBJ2-7	many	TRBD2	16	CASSPPLAGNLYEQYF	TGTGCCAGCAGCCCACCACTAGCGGGGAACCTCTACGAGCAGTACTTC
TRBV6-5	TRBJ2-7	few	-	16	CASQDTRPPSSYEQYF	TGTGCCAGTCAGGACACTCGACCCCCCAGCTCCTACGAGCAGTACTTC
TRBV11-2	TRBJ2-7	many	-	14	CASSLAGGLYEQYF	TGTGCCAGCAGCTTAGCCGGGGGACTTTACGAGCAGTACTTC
TRBV12-3/TRBV12-4	TRBJ2-1	many	TRBD2	18	CASSETGGSGGKYNEQFF	TGTGCCAGCAGTGAAACCGGGGGTAGCGGGGGGAAGTACAATGAGCAGTTCTTC
TRBV12-3/TRBV12-4	TRBJ2-3	many	-	15	CASSLAGEITDTQYF	TGTGCCAGCAGTTTAGCGGGGGAGATCACAGATACGCAGTATTTT
TRBV20-1	TRBJ2-2	-	TRBD1	15	CSVYTGTVNTGELFF	TGCAGTGTTTACACCGGGACAGTGAACACCGGGGAGCTGTTTTTT
TRBV6-1	TRBJ1-3	many	-	16	CASSEKEPNSGNTIYF	TGTGCCAGCAGTGAAAAGGAACCCAACTCTGGAAACACCATATATTTT
TRBV5-5	TRBJ2-7	many	-	16	CASSPLADAGMYEQYF	TGTGCCAGCAGCCCCCTAGCAGACGCCGGTATGTACGAGCAGTACTTC
TRBV28	TRBJ2-7	many	-	17	CASTPGGLWKPNYEQYF	TGTGCCAGCACCCCCGGGGGGCTTTGGAAACCCAACTACGAGCAGTACTTC
TRBV9	TRBJ2-1	many	-	16	CASSFGGASSYNEQFF	TGTGCCAGCAGCTTCGGAGGGGCGAGCTCCTACAATGAGCAGTTCTTC
TRBV5-1	TRBJ1-1	many	TRBD1	15	CASSTQQGVNTEAFF	TGCGCCAGCAGTACCCAGCAGGGGGTGAACACTGAAGCTTTCTTT
TRBV11-2	TRBJ2-7	medium-sized	-	13	CASSLGERGEQYF	TGTGCCAGCAGCTTAGGGGAGCGCGGCGAGCAGTACTTC
TRBV10-3	TRBJ1-3	many	TRBD1	15	CAISEAGTARNTIYF	TGTGCCATCAGTGAGGCCGGGACAGCGCGAAACACCATATATTTT
TRBV19	TRBJ2-1	-	-	16	CASSPSMGRTYNEQFF	TGTGCCAGTAGTCCTTCTATGGGACGGACTTACAATGAGCAGTTCTTC
TRBV29-1	TRBJ2-7	many	-	11	CSVRGSYEQYF	TGCAGCGTTCGAGGGTCCTACGAGCAGTACTTC
TRBV15	TRBJ2-3	few	TRBD2	13	CATGGAGDDTQYF	TGTGCTACCGGAGGAGCGGGGGACGATACGCAGTATTTT
TRBV6-6	TRBJ2-3	many	-	13	CASSSLGTDTQYF	TGTGCCAGCTCCTCACTGGGCACAGATACGCAGTATTTT
TRBV7-9	TRBJ2-5	few	-	12	CASSSRQETQYF	TGTGCCAGCAGCTCAAGACAAGAGACCCAGTACTTC
TRBV20-1	TRBJ2-3	many	-	13	CSAHKGGADTQYF	TGCAGTGCCCATAAGGGGGGAGCAGATACGCAGTATTTT
TRBV7-2	TRBJ2-3	many	-	16	CASSSVGRGVTDTQYF	TGTGCCAGCAGCTCCGTCGGCAGGGGTGTTACAGATACGCAGTATTTT
TRBV5-1	TRBJ2-6	-	-	18	CASSLGGTALSGANVLTF	TGCGCCAGCAGCTTGGGCGGGACAGCCCTCTCTGGGGCCAACGTCCTGACTTTC
TRBV24-1	TRBJ2-3	many	-	15	CATSDPLGGTDTQYF	TGTGCCACCAGTGACCCCCTTGGGGGCACAGATACGCAGTATTTT
TRBV9	TRBJ2-7	few	TRBD1	13	CASSTDRAGEQYF	TGTGCCAGCAGCACAGACAGGGCGGGCGAGCAGTACTTC
TRBV11-2	TRBJ1-2	many	TRBD1	20	CASSLRAGGGYQSANYGYTF	TGTGCCAGCAGCTTACGGGCAGGGGGCGGGTATCAGTCTGCTAACTATGGCTACACCTTC
TRBV5-1	TRBJ2-3	many	-	13	CASSPDNTDTQYF	TGCGCCAGCAGCCCGGACAACACAGATACGCAGTATTTT
TRBV7-9	TRBJ2-2	-	-	14	CASSVAGSRGELFF	TGTGCCAGCAGCGTCGCCGGGAGCCGGGGGGAGCTGTTTTTT
TRBV28	TRBJ2-1	-	-	12	CASSLVGNEQLF	TGTGCCAGCAGCCTAGTTGGGAATGAGCAGCTCTTC
TRBV5-6	TRBJ2-3	many	-	12	CASGRGPDTQYF	TGTGCCAGTGGACGAGGGCCAGATACGCAGTATTTT
TRBV10-3	TRBJ2-6	many	-	15	CAITSTGSGANVLTF	TGTGCCATCACCTCGACAGGATCCGGGGCCAACGTCCTGACTTTC
TRBV5-1	TRBJ2-2	many	-	13	CASSLSYTGELFF	TGCGCCAGCAGCTTGTCGTACACCGGGGAGCTGTTTTTT
TRBV10-3	TRBJ1-2	many	-	13	CAIRTGTVYGYTF	TGTGCCATCAGGACTGGGACGGTCTATGGCTACACCTTC
TRBV28	TRBJ1-2	many	TRBD1	18	CASSLAGTGGTRGYGYTF	TGTGCCAGCAGTTTAGCCGGGACAGGGGGAACTCGCGGCTATGGCTACACCTTC
TRBV7-8	TRBJ1-2	many	TRBD1	14	CASSHGQGNYGYTF	TGTGCCAGCAGCCACGGACAGGGGAACTATGGCTACACCTTC
TRBV4-1	TRBJ2-3	many	-	14	CASSQSAGTDTQYF	TGCGCCAGCAGCCAATCCGCCGGCACAGATACGCAGTATTTT
TRBV5-1	TRBJ2-1	many	-	15	CASNRIKWVLGEQFF	TGCGCCAGCAATCGAATAAAATGGGTCCTCGGTGAGCAGTTCTTC
TRBV20-1	TRBJ2-1	many	TRBD2	17	CSARDGGRGSSYNEQFF	TGCAGTGCTAGAGATGGTGGGCGGGGGAGCTCCTACAATGAGCAGTTCTTC
TRBV9	TRBJ2-2	many	TRBD2	16	CASSVEIAGHTGELFF	TGTGCCAGCAGCGTAGAGATAGCGGGTCACACCGGGGAGCTGTTTTTT
TRBV12-3/TRBV12-4	TRBJ2-1	many	-	13	CASRPSGHFRVVF	TGTGCCAGCAGACCCTCGGGACATTTTCGGGTGGTCTTC
TRBV2	TRBJ1-6	many	-	16	CASTGAATFYNSPLHF	TGTGCCAGCACCGGAGCCGCCACCTTCTATAATTCACCCCTCCACTTT
TRBV27	TRBJ2-2	few	-	11	CASGSRGELFF	TGTGCCAGCGGTTCCCGCGGGGAGCTGTTTTTT